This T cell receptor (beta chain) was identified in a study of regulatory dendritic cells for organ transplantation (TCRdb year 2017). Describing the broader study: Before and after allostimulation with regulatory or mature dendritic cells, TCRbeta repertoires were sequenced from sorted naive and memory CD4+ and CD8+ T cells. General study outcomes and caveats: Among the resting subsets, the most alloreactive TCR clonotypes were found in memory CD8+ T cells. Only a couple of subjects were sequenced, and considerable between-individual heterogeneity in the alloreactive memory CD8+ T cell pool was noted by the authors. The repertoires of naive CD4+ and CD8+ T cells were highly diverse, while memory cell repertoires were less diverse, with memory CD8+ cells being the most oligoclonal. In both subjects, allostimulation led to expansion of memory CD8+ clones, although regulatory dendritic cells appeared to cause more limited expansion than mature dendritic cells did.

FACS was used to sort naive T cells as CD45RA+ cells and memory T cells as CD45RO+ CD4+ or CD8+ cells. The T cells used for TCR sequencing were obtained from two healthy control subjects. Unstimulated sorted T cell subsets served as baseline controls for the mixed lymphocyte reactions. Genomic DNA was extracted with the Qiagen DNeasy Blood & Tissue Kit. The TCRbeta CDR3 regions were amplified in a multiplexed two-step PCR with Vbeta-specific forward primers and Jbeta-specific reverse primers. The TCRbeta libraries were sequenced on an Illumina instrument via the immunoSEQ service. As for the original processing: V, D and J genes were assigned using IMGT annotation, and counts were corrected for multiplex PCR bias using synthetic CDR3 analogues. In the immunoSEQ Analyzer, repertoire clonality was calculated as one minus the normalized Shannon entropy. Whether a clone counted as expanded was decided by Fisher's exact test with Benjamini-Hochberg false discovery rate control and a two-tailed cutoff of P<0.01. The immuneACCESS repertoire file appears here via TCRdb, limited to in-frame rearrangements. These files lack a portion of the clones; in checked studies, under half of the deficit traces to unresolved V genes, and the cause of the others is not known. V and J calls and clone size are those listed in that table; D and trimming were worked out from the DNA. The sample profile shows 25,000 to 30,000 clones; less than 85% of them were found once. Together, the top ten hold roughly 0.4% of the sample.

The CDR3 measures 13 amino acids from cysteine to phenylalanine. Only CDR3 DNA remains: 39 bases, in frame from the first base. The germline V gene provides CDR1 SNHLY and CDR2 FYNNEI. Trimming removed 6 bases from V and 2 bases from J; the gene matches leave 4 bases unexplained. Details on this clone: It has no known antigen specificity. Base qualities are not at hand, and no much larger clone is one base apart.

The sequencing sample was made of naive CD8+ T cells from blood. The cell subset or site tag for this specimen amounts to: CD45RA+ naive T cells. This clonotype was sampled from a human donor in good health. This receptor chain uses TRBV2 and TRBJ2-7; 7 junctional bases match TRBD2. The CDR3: CASRSGAPYEQYF. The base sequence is TGTGCCAGCAGGAGCGGGGCCCCCTACGAGCAGTACTTC. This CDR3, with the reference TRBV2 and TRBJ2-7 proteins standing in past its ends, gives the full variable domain EPEVTQTPSHQVTQMGQEVILRCVPISNHLYFYWYRQILGQKVEFLVSFYNNEISEKSEIFDDQFSVERPDGSNFTLKIRSTKLEDSAMYFCASRSGAPYEQYFGPGTRLTVT.